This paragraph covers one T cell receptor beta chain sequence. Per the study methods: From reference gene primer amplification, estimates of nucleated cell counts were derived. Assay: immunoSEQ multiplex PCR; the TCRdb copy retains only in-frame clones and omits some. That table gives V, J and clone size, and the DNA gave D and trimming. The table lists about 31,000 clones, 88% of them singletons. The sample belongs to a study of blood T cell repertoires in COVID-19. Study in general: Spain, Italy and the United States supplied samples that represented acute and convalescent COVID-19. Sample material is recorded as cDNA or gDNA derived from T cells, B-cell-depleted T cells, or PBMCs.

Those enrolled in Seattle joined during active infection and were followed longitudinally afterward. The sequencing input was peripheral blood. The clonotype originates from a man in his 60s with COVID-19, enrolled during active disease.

Written as DNA, the CDR3 is TGTGCCAGCAGGACACACCACTACGAGCAGTACTTC. Amino acids: CASRTHHYEQYF. This chain joins TRBV6-5 and TRBJ2-7, with unresolved D. The CDR3 runs 12 residues. Germline V gene sequence: CDR1 MNHEY, CDR2 SVGAGI. V lost 6 bases to trimming and J lost 3 bases, with 9 bases between them.